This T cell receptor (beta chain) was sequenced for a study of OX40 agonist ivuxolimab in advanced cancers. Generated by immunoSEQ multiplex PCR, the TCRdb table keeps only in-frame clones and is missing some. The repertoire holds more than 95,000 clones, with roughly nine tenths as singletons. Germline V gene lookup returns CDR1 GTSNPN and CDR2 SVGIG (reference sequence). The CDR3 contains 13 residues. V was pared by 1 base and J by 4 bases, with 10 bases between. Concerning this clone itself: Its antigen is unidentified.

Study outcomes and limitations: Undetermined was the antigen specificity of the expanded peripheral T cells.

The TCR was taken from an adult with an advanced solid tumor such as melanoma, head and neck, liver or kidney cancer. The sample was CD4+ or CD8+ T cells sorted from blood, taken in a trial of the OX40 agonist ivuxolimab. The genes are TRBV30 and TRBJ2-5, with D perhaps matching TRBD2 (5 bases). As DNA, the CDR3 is TGTGCCTGGAGTGGCCCCGGAGGAGAGACCCAGTACTTC. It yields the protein CAWSGPGGETQYF.